This T cell receptor (beta chain) was captured in a study of read filtering for tumor transcriptome and immune sequencing. Study at large: Mean patient age was 65.9 years, range about 45 to 85; 16 to 20 male, 14 female. Transcriptome libraries were built from DNase-treated RNA. Study results and limitations: Dropping single-read clonotypes raised IR-seq and RNA-seq shared-clonotype correlation.

This clonotype was counted at least ten times. Its antigen remains unidentified. Every patient had bone marrow sampled while the disease was active. V was trimmed by 1 base and J by 7 bases, leaving 11 bases between them. The CDR3 covers 13 residues. CDR1 DFQATT and CDR2 SNEGSKA come from the germline V gene (reference sequence). The library was built from roughly 400 ng RNA with molecular barcoded adaptors for alpha/delta and beta/gamma chains. MiXCR was run by TCRdb on the reads, yielding one entry per CDR3 protein. The sample yields around 140,000 distinct CDR3 sequences, roughly 13% seen once. The receptor comes from a donor aged 40 or older with multiple myeloma. Material for sequencing was a population of CD138-negative cells sorted from bone marrow. The chain recombines TRBV20-1 with TRBJ1-5, with D perhaps matching TRBD1 (5 bases). CDR3 sequence reads: CSARGAGAQPQHF. CDR3 coding DNA: TGCAGTGCTAGAGGGGCCGGGGCCCAGCCCCAGCATTTT.